This T cell receptor (beta chain) was captured in a study of molecular identifiers for immune sequencing clone quantification (dated by TCRdb to 2017 to 2018). With regard to the full study: For a replicate experiment, RNA from approximately 20,000 or 100,000 naive CD8 T cells was divided into five aliquots, of which four were sequenced. The study was a methods study using CD8 T cells to benchmark molecular-identifier clustering-based TCR repertoire sequencing (MIDCIRS) and TCR RNA copy counting.

Libraries of naive CD8 T cells were built from around 20,000 to 1,000,000 sorted cells, with 10%, 30% or 50% of the purified RNA used. Naive CD8 T cells, defined as CD8+CD4-CCR7+CD45RA+, were FACS-sorted into RLT Plus buffer on a BD FACSAria II. To test detection sensitivity, Jurkat RNA equal to around nine TCR copies was added to samples of 20,000-1,000,000 naive CD8 T cells. CD8 T cells were enriched with RosetteSep CD8+ T Cell Enrichment Cocktail and Ficoll-Paque, followed by ACK red cell lysis. V and J lose 4 bases and 4 bases, and a span of 15 bases separates them. CDR1 and CDR2, per the germline V gene, are MNHEY and SVGAGI. The CDR3 contains 15 residues, cysteine and phenylalanine counted. Only the CDR3 DNA stays, 45 bases, in frame from base 1. What the authors observed across the whole study: Naive libraries contained spiked-in Jurkat TCR RNA (around eleven copies' worth), which is not part of the donor repertoire. Spiked-in Jurkat TCR RNA equivalent to a single cell was reported to be detectable even among one million naive CD8 T cells. About 2.9 recovered TCR RNA copies per cell were obtained by modeling, versus about 10 by digital PCR, implying a capture efficiency of about 30%. Highly expanded clone sizes could be underestimated if identical TCR molecules share a barcode. When barcode sub-clustering was left out, chimeric consensus sequences inflated TCR diversity, with chimeras reaching as high as 47%. In CMV-specific effector cells, clones with more than 20 RNA copies contained over 97% of molecules, whereas in naive cells such clones contained under 1% of molecules.

Libraries were prepared through PCR. Sequencing instrument: NextSeq 500. Bulk TCR libraries were made following a previously described method, with the TCR primers given in Table S5. The Qiagen AllPrep DNA/RNA kit was used to purify total RNA. Before any analysis, reads coming from multiple sequencing runs of the same library were combined into one pool. In the authors' own workflow: Reads were retained only if the reads had an exact TCR constant sequence, and the retained reads were trimmed to 150 nt and grouped according to their 12-nt molecular barcodes. Within each barcode group, reads were sub-clustered at a 15% Levenshtein threshold, and quality-weighted consensus sequences were built per RNA molecule. Non-functional sequences were filtered out, along with any lower-count sequence sitting one edit away from another sequence. Based on fitting two negative binomial distributions, any barcode sub-cluster with under 20% of the maximum read count was discarded. TCRdb reprocessed the public reads (quality trimming at Q25 with fastp, clone calling with MiXCR) and kept in-frame beta chains. CDR3 protein duplicates are merged, each entry listing the most common genes and DNA. These V and J calls derive from TCRdb rather than the authors' analysis. Within this sample are under 800,000 distinct CDR3 sequences, with less than 30% of them counted one time only. Of the sample, around 0.78% falls within the top ten clones.

This clonotype has a count of ten or more. The antigen it recognizes is unknown. The record has no base qualities; no much larger clone is one base away. This chain is built from TRBV6-5 and TRBJ2-3; TRBD2 is perhaps the D gene, given 6 matching bases. The receptor comes from a human donor in good health. Some libraries in this study had Jurkat cell RNA spiked in. Sequenced: naive CD8+ T cells from blood, with Jurkat cell RNA spiked in. Per the publication, the cell subset or site label means: FACS-sorted CD8+CD4-CCR7+CD45RA+ naive T cells. The DNA is TGTGCCAGCAGTTTTCTCGGGAGCCCCGCAGATACGCAGTATTTT. It is translated as CASSFLGSPADTQYF.